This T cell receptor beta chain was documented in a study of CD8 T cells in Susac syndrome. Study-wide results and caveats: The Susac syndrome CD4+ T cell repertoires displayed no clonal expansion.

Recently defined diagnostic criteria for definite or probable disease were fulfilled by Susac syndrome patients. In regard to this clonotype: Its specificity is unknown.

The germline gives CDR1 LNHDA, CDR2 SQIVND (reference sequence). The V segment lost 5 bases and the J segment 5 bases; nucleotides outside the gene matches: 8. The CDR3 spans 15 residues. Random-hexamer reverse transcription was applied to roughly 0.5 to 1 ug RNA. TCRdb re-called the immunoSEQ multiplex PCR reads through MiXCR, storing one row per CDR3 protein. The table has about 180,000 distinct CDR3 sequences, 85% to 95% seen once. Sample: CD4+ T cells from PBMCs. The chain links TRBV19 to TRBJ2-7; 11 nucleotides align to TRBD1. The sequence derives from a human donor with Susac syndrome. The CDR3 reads CASSAYGQGANEQYF. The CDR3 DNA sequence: TGTGCCAGTAGTGCCTACGGACAGGGGGCAAACGAGCAGTACTTC.